This entry describes one T cell receptor (beta chain). Its specific antigen is unknown. Base qualities are not provided; no much larger clone lies one nucleotide away. This record comes from a study of technical replicates of blood from several donors (dated by TCRdb to about 2017). The germline V gene supplies CDR1 WSHSY and CDR2 SAAADI. A distance of 15 bases separates the germline ends of V and J, which lose 6 bases and 4 bases respectively. There are 14 amino acids in the CDR3, from cysteine to phenylalanine inclusive. Only the CDR3 region is kept as DNA, spanning 42 bases read in frame from base 1. Library preparation was by the immunoSEQ multiplex PCR assay. The table was pulled from immuneACCESS by TCRdb, which kept in-frame rearrangements only. Such tables lose some clones; where checked, under half of the loss comes from unresolved V genes, and the rest has no known cause. This sample holds almost 70,000 clones; 92% were observed only once. About 0.38% of the sample lies in the top ten.

This TCR came from a human donor in good health. Sequencing was done on a sample of T cells isolated from PBMCs. The chain links TRBV10-2 with TRBJ2-5, with the D gene tentatively TRBD1 or TRBD2, based on 6 matching bases in each. The CDR3 amino acid sequence is: CASREGHHGETQYF. The sequence in DNA is TGCGCCAGCAGGGAGGGACACCACGGAGAGACCCAGTACTTC.